The entry below gives a single TCR beta chain sequence along with its context. Its matching antigen is unknown. The data stem from a study of shared clonotypes between healthy human individuals. General study points: Sequencing depth was expected to affect clonotype sharing among donors.

Generated by immunoSEQ multiplex PCR, the TCRdb table keeps only in-frame clones and is missing some. The repertoire consists of some 660,000 clones, with around 73% occurring once and the leading ten covering around 1.8%. The CDR3 consists of 19 residues. J lost 7 bases, V lost 4 bases, and 20 bases had no gene match. Germline-derived CDR1 and CDR2 are SGHNT and YYREEE (reference sequence). Sequenced sample: memory CD4+ T cells sorted from blood. As for subset: CD45RA-negative fraction. The rearrangement uses TRBV5-4 and TRBJ2-2; TRBD2 agrees at 9 bases. This TCR came from a woman younger than 45 in good health. The CDR3 DNA follows: TGTGCCAGCAGCATAAGGGCTTTAGCGGGAGTCTCGTTTGGCGGGGAGCTGTTTTTT. Translation: CASSIRALAGVSFGGELFF.